The 7 T cell receptor beta chains presented below share a single source sample, sequenced in a study of T cell responses to AZD1222 COVID-19 vaccine. This table comes from immunoSEQ multiplex PCR, and its TCRdb copy is limited to in-frame clones, with some not included. This sample has roughly 100,000 clones, with 90% to 95% found just once. The specimen was peripheral blood, collected 28 days after the second AZD1222 dose. These receptors all come from an adult who received the AZD1222 COVID-19 vaccine.

The rearrangement links TRBV15 to TRBJ1-2, with D perhaps matching TRBD1 (5 bases). The CDR3 extends over 15 amino acids. Germline CDR1 is LNHNV and CDR2 is YYDKDF (reference sequence). Trimming left V 0 bases short and J 4 bases short, with 12 bases between. In nucleotides, the CDR3 is TGTGCCACCAGCAGAGATGAGTGGGGGGTCTATGGCTACACCTTC. This encodes CATSRDEWGVYGYTF.

This clone was seen once. The chain joins TRBV20-1 to TRBJ2-1; 10 bases map to TRBD2. Germline CDR1 reads DFQATT; CDR2 reads SNEGSKA (reference sequence). V shed 3 bases and J 8 bases; nucleotides not matched to a gene: 10. The CDR3 is 15 residues long. This chain's CDR3 is CSASLVLAGADEQFF. CDR3 bases: TGCAGTGCTAGTTTGGTCCTAGCGGGAGCCGATGAGCAGTTCTTC.

The rearrangement uses TRBV10-2 and TRBJ2-2, with a tentative D call TRBD1 (5 bases). Germline CDR1 is WSHSY and CDR2 is SAAADI. This CDR3 contains 13 residues. Trimming removed 3 bases from V and 4 bases from J, with 6 bases in between. The DNA for the CDR3 is TGCGCCAGCAGTGAACAGGCCACCGGGGAGCTGTTTTTT. Translation: CASSEQATGELFF.

The rearrangement uses TRBV6-4 and TRBJ2-1, with 9 positions matching TRBD2. J lost 5 bases, V lost 2 bases, and 4 bases had no gene match. This CDR3 comprises 15 residues. The germline V gene has CDR1 MRHNA and CDR2 SNTAGT. CDR3 DNA: TGTGCCAGCAGTGACGCCGGGACTAGCAACAATGAGCAGTTCTTC. Amino acid sequence: CASSDAGTSNNEQFF.

CDR3: CSAREPGQVYF. The CDR3 coding sequence is TGCAGTGCTAGAGAACCGGGACAGGTCTACTTC. The rearrangement links TRBV20-1 to TRBJ2-7, with 8 bases identical to TRBD1. With 0 bases clipped from V and 13 bases from J, the junction kept 5 bases outside the gene matches. Germline loops: CDR1 DFQATT, CDR2 SNEGSKA (reference sequence). The CDR3 runs 11 residues.

This chain uses TRBV10-3 with TRBJ1-5; D possibly corresponds to TRBD1 (5 bases). Germline V gene sequence: CDR1 ENHRY, CDR2 SYGVKD. V was pared by 8 bases and J by 1 base, with 12 bases between. The CDR3 has 14 amino acids. The CDR3 DNA sequence: TGTGCCATCGGGACTGGAGAAAGCAATCAGCCCCAGCATTTT. Encoded protein: CAIGTGESNQPQHF.

The chain recombines TRBV6-5 with TRBJ1-2; D might be TRBD1 (5 bases). Trimming pared 6 bases from V and 3 bases from J, leaving 17 bases between. CDR3 size: 15 residues. CDR1 is MNHEY and CDR2 is SVGAGI in the germline V gene. The CDR3 protein is CASSSRDPGDYGYTF. The CDR3 DNA follows: TGTGCCAGCAGCTCCAGGGATCCCGGTGACTATGGCTACACCTTC.